Below are 3 T cell receptor beta chains sequenced from a single sample in a study of identical twins. In TCRdb, the 5' RACE reads were re-called with MiXCR into one record per CDR3 protein. Of under 350,000 distinct CDR3 sequences listed, 8.5% to 9.5% are singletons. These same data were also listed under a study on yellow fever vaccine responses in identical twins.

Sample: CD8+ T cells sorted from blood. These receptors all come from a woman between 18 and 30 years old in good health.

This clonotype has more than one count but fewer than ten. In DNA form, the CDR3 reads TGTGCCAGCAGCTCTCGGGACAGAAAAACTGTCTACAATGAGCAGTTCTTC. It is translated as CASSSRDRKTVYNEQFF. The V gene is TRBV7-9, the J gene TRBJ2-1; TRBD1 aligns across 7 bases. The J segment lost 3 bases and the V segment lost 4 bases, leaving 12 bases of the junction unmatched. The CDR3 covers 17 residues. The germline CDR1 and CDR2 sequences are SEHNR and FQNEAQ (reference sequence).

This clonotype was detected a few times. The chain couples TRBV6-4 to TRBJ2-3, with TRBD2 matching 10 bases. V gave up 2 bases and J gave up 1 base; unmatched junction bases: 0. The V gene's germline CDR1 is MRHNA and CDR2 SNTAGT. The length of the CDR3 is 15 residues. The CDR3 DNA reads TGTGCCAGCAGTGACGGGACTAGCGGCACAGATACGCAGTATTTT. It encodes CASSDGTSGTDTQYF.

The sample holds many counts of this clonotype. This chain links TRBV6-5 with TRBJ1-4, with D perhaps matching TRBD1 (5 bases). Trimming left V 5 bases short and J 4 bases short, with 14 bases between. From germline, CDR1 is MNHEY and CDR2 SVGAGI. The CDR3 totals 15 residues. The CDR3 DNA sequence: TGTGCCAGCAGTCACCTTACAGGCTTTAATGAAAAACTGTTTTTT. Protein product: CASSHLTGFNEKLFF.